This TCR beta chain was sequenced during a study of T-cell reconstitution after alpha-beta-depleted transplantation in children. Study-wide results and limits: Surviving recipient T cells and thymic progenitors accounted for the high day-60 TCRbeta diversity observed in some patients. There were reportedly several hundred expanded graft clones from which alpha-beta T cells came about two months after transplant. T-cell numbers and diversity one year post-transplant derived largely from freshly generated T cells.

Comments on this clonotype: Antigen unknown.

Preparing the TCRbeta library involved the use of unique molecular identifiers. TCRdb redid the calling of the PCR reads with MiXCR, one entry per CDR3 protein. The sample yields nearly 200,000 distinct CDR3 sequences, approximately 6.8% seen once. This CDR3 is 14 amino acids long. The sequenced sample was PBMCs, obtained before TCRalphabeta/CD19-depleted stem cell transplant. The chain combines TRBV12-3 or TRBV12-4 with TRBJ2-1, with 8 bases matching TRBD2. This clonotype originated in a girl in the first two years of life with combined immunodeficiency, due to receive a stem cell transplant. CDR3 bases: TGTACCATCAGTTTTGCGGGAGGAAGTAATGAGCAGTTCTTC. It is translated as CTISFAGGSNEQFF.